The rows below give T cell receptor beta chains drawn from one sample of a study of blood T cell repertoires in COVID-19. Using immunoSEQ multiplex PCR, the repertoire was profiled, and TCRdb retains in-frame clones only, with some absent. The sample shows roughly 150,000 clones, roughly 93% of them seen only once. The sequencing sample was made of peripheral blood. The receptors stem from a young man with COVID-19, enrolled during active disease. The CDR3 runs from the conserved cysteine through the conserved F or W.

length	J	V	CDR3
15	TRBJ2-7	TRBV5-5	CASSLQRDPTYEQYF
14	TRBJ2-5	TRBV19	CASSIVGSGETQYF
15	TRBJ2-5	TRBV24-1	CATSDGRDFKETQYF
13	TRBJ2-2	TRBV2	CASSEGARRELFF
14	TRBJ2-3	TRBV19	CASSRPGQGDTQYF
15	TRBJ2-7	TRBV28	CASSFFTSGSGEQYF
21	TRBJ2-7	TRBV12-5	CASGRPNLQGDIAALPYEQYF
13	TRBJ2-7	TRBV30	CAWSPHNPYEQYF
15	TRBJ2-7	TRBV4-1	CASSRSDRSSYEQYF
14	TRBJ1-5	TRBV30	CAWSGQARNQPQHF
13	TRBJ1-2	TRBV6-2/TRBV6-3	CASRYTGNYGYTF
13	TRBJ2-5	TRBV4-1	CASSRRGQETQYF
16	TRBJ2-7	TRBV5-1	CASSSGLAGSIYEQYF
13	TRBJ1-1	TRBV9	CASSRTVNTEAFF
15	TRBJ2-7	TRBV14	CASSRGLESSYEQYF
16	TRBJ2-5	TRBV19	CASSITWEAGRETQYF
15	TRBJ2-1	TRBV10-2	CASSGPSGRAFEQFF
16	TRBJ2-7	TRBV7-8	CASSLNVVGGLYEQYF
13	TRBJ1-1	TRBV2	CASSQIRNTEAFF
15	TRBJ2-7	TRBV14	CASSQWTGSPYEQYF
12	TRBJ1-2	TRBV9	CASSSRSYGYTF
17	TRBJ1-6	TRBV23-1	CASSQAPRLSYNSPLHF
15	TRBJ1-1	TRBV6-5	CASSSRTGYRTEAFF
16	TRBJ1-6	TRBV6-5	CASSYSREAGPSPLHF
14	TRBJ1-2	TRBV7-9	CASTPRTGGSSYTF
17	TRBJ2-5	TRBV9	CASSVSPGTPLGETQYF
16	TRBJ2-7	TRBV3-1/TRBV3-2	CASSSKGLDRSYEQYF
14	TRBJ1-5	TRBV28	CASSRHPSARPQHF
17	TRBJ2-3	TRBV5-8	CASSLGDTGGRTDTQYF
17	TRBJ2-3	TRBV5-3	CARPGLAGGPNTDTQYF
18	TRBJ1-4	TRBV28	CASSPTGAILPTNEKLFF
12	TRBJ2-3	TRBV2	CASSEGADTQYF
16	TRBJ2-1	TRBV24-1	CATSDTTSGRRNEQFF
18	TRBJ1-2	TRBV28	CASSANPGDPRGRNGYTF
12	TRBJ1-2	TRBV5-6	CASSFQGSSYTF
17	TRBJ1-4	TRBV3-1/TRBV3-2	CASSQSPGQGPNEKLLF
15	TRBJ1-2	TRBV7-9	CASSLVGETGNGYTF
11	TRBJ2-1	TRBV5-6	CASSSYNEQFF
13	TRBJ2-1	TRBV12-3/TRBV12-4	CASSFRGVNEQFF
14	TRBJ2-7	TRBV5-4	CASSLDFDRDEQYF
13	TRBJ1-1	TRBV25-1	CASSRMSRSEAFF
17	TRBJ2-2	TRBV5-1	CASSPVVLAGGDGELFF
15	TRBJ2-1	TRBV21-1	CASSKHTETCNEQFF
15	TRBJ1-5	TRBV19	CASRGGVTGNQPQHF
16	TRBJ1-2	TRBV9	CASSPRTGRSNYGYTF
13	TRBJ1-1	TRBV2	CASKSRVNTEAFF
14	TRBJ2-7	TRBV6-6	CASSGLAVIYEQYF
11	TRBJ2-7	TRBV21-1	CASIEQGLQYF
15	TRBJ2-2	TRBV5-6	CASGAGGASPGELFF
12	TRBJ2-1	TRBV30	CAWSVHSDEQFF
16	TRBJ1-6	TRBV6-1	CASSDRARETNSPLHF
19	TRBJ1-5	TRBV27	CASSLSIRDRAIRDQPQHF
11	TRBJ2-2	TRBV20-1	CSARNTGELFF
11	TRBJ2-7	TRBV7-9	CASRRGYEQYF
19	TRBJ1-5	TRBV28	CASSSPTDRVLRSNQPQHF
14	TRBJ1-3	TRBV11-2	CASSLISGVHTIYF
18	TRBJ2-7	TRBV13	CASSLGQWRLAGGYEQYF